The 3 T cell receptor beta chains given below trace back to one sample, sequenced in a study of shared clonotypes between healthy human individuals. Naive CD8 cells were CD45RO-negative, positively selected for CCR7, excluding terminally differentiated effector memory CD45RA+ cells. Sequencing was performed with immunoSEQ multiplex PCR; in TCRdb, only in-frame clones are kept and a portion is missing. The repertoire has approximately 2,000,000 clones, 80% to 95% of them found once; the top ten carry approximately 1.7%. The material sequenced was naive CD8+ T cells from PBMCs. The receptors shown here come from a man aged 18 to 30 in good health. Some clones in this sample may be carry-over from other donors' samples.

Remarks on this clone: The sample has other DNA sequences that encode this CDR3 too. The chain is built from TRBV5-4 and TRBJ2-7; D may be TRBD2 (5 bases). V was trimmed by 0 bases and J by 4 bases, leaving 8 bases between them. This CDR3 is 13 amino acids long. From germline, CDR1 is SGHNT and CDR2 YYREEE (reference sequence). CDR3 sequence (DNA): TGTGCCAGCAGCTTGGGTTCGGGGTACGAGCAGTACTTC. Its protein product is CASSLGSGYEQYF.

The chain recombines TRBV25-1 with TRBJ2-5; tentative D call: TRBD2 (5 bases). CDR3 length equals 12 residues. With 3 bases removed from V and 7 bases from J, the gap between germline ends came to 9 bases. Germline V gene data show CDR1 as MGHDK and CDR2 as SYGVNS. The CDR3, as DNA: TGTGCCAGCAGTGATAGCCGGGGGACCCAGTACTTC. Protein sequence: CASSDSRGTQYF.

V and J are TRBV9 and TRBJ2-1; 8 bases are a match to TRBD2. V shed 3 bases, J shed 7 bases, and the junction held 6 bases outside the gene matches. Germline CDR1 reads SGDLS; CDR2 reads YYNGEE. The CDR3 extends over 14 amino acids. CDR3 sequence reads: CASSDSGNRNEQFF. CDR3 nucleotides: TGTGCCAGCAGCGATAGCGGGAATCGGAATGAGCAGTTCTTC.